This T cell receptor (beta chain) was recovered during a study of control samples from healthy donors and cancer patients (dated by TCRdb to the early 2020s). This clone was picked up one time. Its antigen remains undetermined. Base qualities were left out, and no much larger clone turns up one base away. Libraries were built with the immunoSEQ multiplex PCR assay. TCRdb took over this immuneACCESS table, retaining in-frame rearrangements with V and J assigned. Such tables are incomplete; in checked studies, under half of the missing clones stem from an unresolved V gene, and the remainder is unexplained. The sample records 65,000 to 85,000 clones, roughly nine tenths of which are singletons. The ten biggest clones cover around a tenth of the sample. Sequenced input: PBMCs. The source of this sequence is a woman between 45 and 65 years old with colorectal cancer.

The DNA sequence follows: TGCGCCAGCAGCCAAGGCCTAGCGGGGGGAGAGACCCAGTACTTC. It specifies CASSQGLAGGETQYF. In this chain, TRBV4-3 is recombined with TRBJ2-5; the central 11 bases match TRBD2. Spanning cysteine to phenylalanine, the CDR3 consists of 15 amino acids. Only the CDR3 DNA stays, 45 bases, in frame from base 1. CDR1 and CDR2, per the germline V gene, are LGHNA and YSLEER. The germline V and J ends show losses of 1 base and 4 bases respectively, and no gene match explains 2 bases of the junction.